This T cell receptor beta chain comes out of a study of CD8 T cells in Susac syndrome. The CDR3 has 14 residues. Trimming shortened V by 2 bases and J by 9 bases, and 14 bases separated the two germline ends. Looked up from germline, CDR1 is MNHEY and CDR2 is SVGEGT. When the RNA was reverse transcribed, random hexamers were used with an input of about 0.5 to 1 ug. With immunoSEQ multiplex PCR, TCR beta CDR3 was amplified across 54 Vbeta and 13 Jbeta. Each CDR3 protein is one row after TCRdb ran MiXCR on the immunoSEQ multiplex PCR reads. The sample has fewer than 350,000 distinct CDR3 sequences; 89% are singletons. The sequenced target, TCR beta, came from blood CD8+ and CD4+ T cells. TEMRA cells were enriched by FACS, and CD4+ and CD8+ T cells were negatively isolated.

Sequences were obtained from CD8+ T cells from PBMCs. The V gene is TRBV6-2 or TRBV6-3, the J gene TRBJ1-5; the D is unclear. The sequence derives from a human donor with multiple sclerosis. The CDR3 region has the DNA TGTGCCAGCAGTTACGGACCGCGTTTGGTGCCCCAGCATTTT. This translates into CASSYGPRLVPQHF.